The 28 T cell receptor beta chains below were found in one sample sequenced in a study of Ad26.COV2.S vaccination and SARS-CoV-2 variants. Data came from immunoSEQ multiplex PCR; TCRdb stores just in-frame clones and leaves some out. The sample contains about 680,000 clones, more than 70% of which appear only once. Sample treatment: roughly 20 received Ad26.COV2.S at low or high dose, single or two shots; about 5 received placebo; per-sample allocation not given. After the first vaccine or placebo injection, samples were drawn on day 63. Source: peripheral blood, taken in a trial of Ad26.COV2.S vaccine versus placebo. All receptors come from a person between 18 and 59 years old who received the Ad26.COV2.S COVID-19 vaccine or a placebo.

The V call is TRBV29-1, the J call TRBJ2-2; a weak D match, TRBD2 (7 bases). Germline values: CDR1 SQVTM, CDR2 ANQGSEA. This CDR3 comprises 14 residues. Deletions cut 1 base from V and 7 bases from J, with 13 bases between. Written as DNA, the CDR3 is TGCAGCGTTGAAGTCCCGGGGGGCGGCGGGGAGCTGTTTTTT. Its protein is CSVEVPGGGGELFF.

The chain recombines TRBV11-2 with TRBJ2-2; D is ambiguous. Per the germline V gene, CDR1 is SGHAT and CDR2 is FQNNGV. The CDR3 contains 12 residues. V was cut by 3 bases and J by 7 bases, with 6 bases left in between. The CDR3 region has the DNA TGTGCCAGCAGCTTGTCGGGCGGGGAGCTGTTTTTT. The encoded protein is CASSLSGGELFF.

The chain carries TRBV5-4 and TRBJ2-7, with 9 bases matching TRBD2. V was pared by 4 bases and J by 2 bases, with 7 bases of the junction left unmatched. CDR1 and CDR2 (germline): SGHNT, YYREEE (reference sequence). The CDR3 consists of 15 residues. The CDR3 here is CASSPWASGAYEQYF. The CDR3 DNA follows: TGTGCCAGCAGCCCGTGGGCTAGCGGGGCCTACGAGCAGTACTTC.

The genes are TRBV15 and TRBJ2-1, with 7 bases matching TRBD2. The CDR3 contains 13 residues. The ends lost 4 bases at V and 9 bases at J; junction bases unmatched: 6. Germline V lookup: CDR1 LNHNV, CDR2 YYDKDF (reference sequence). CDR3 nucleotides: TGTGCCACCAGCAACGGACTAGTGGCTGAGCAGTTCTTC. The encoded protein is CATSNGLVAEQFF.

The chain joins TRBV6-5 to TRBJ2-1; D unresolved. V was clipped by 0 bases and J by 12 bases, with 12 bases between them. This CDR3 is built from 13 residues. Germline CDR1 MNHEY, CDR2 SVGAGI. The CDR3 loop reads CASSYSEKLAQFF. CDR3 bases: TGTGCCAGCAGTTACTCGGAGAAGCTTGCGCAGTTCTTC.

The chain combines TRBV3-1 (or the pseudogene TRBV3-2) with TRBJ1-1, with a weak D call TRBD1 (6 bases). Looked up from germline, CDR1 is LGHDT and CDR2 is YNNKEL (reference sequence). This CDR3 contains 14 residues. V lost 1 base and J lost 6, with 12 bases in between. CDR3 region: CASSQGYRVAEAFF. In DNA, the CDR3 is TGTGCCAGCAGCCAAGGGTACAGGGTCGCTGAAGCTTTCTTT.

A single count supports this clone. The chain uses TRBV25-1 and TRBJ1-2; D ambiguous. The germline V gene has CDR1 MGHDK and CDR2 SYGVNS. This CDR3 comprises 14 residues. Deletions cut 2 bases from V and 2 bases from J, with 9 bases between. The CDR3 spells CASSEIPGNYGYTF. CDR3 nucleotide sequence: TGTGCCAGCAGTGAAATTCCAGGAAACTATGGCTACACCTTC.

The chain is built from TRBV4-3 and TRBJ1-5; D is unresolved. Trimming pared 3 bases from V and 3 bases from J, leaving 12 bases between. The CDR3 loop spans 15 amino acids. Germline V gene data show CDR1 as LGHNA and CDR2 as YSLEER. The CDR3 sequence is CASSHEKGLNQPQHF. The CDR3 DNA reads TGCGCCAGCAGCCATGAAAAGGGCCTCAATCAGCCCCAGCATTTT.

The CDR3 region has the DNA TGTGCCAGCAGCAAGGACGGTAACTATGGCTACACCTTC. It yields the protein CASSKDGNYGYTF. The V gene is TRBV5-4, the J gene TRBJ1-2, with no clear D. Trimming shortened V by 4 bases and J by 1 base, and 8 bases separated the two germline ends. Germline V gene sequence: CDR1 SGHNT, CDR2 YYREEE (reference sequence). The CDR3 has 13 residues.

V and J are TRBV3-1 (or the pseudogene TRBV3-2) and TRBJ2-7, with D maybe TRBD1 (6 bases). V was pared by 1 base and J by 0 bases, with 10 bases between. Germline lookup yields CDR1 LGHDT and CDR2 YNNKEL (reference sequence). This CDR3 has 15 amino acids. The CDR3 nucleotides are TGTGCCAGCAGCCAAGCCGGACAGAGCTCCTACGAGCAGTACTTC. This sequence encodes CASSQAGQSSYEQYF.

This clone was observed once. This chain uses TRBV18 with TRBJ2-3; possibly TRBD2 for D (7 bases). The germline CDR1 and CDR2 sequences are KGHSH and LQKENI. Trimming shortened V by 1 base and J by 6 bases, and 20 bases separated the two germline ends. The CDR3 has 17 residues. The CDR3 region is CASSPLAGARLVDTQYF. DNA for the CDR3: TGTGCCAGCTCACCACTCGCGGGGGCCCGCCTCGTCGATACGCAGTATTTT.

The chain is built from TRBV6-1 and TRBJ2-5; no reliable D call. CDR3 size: 15 residues. CDR1 MNHNS and CDR2 SASEGT come from the germline V gene. The V gene lost 3 bases and the J gene lost 5 bases, with 16 bases spanning the gap. The CDR3: CASSDEAVGVETQYF. CDR3 in DNA: TGTGCCAGCAGTGATGAAGCCGTCGGCGTGGAGACCCAGTACTTC.

The V and J genes are TRBV30 and TRBJ1-5, with D maybe TRBD1 (6 bases). CDR3 length: 15 residues. Germline V gives CDR1 GTSNPN, CDR2 SVGIG (reference sequence). Trimming removed 2 bases at V and 0 bases at J, with 11 bases between. CDR3 loop: CAWSSARGSNQPQHF. The CDR3 bases are TGTGCCTGGAGTTCCGCCAGGGGTAGCAATCAGCCCCAGCATTTT.

This chain uses TRBV4-2 with TRBJ1-5, with 7 positions matching TRBD1. V lost 2 bases and J lost 5; bases outside the gene matches: 9. The germline gives CDR1 LGHNA, CDR2 YNFKEQ. The CDR3 contains 16 residues. The CDR3 bases are TGTGCCAGCAGCCAATATCCCACCAGGGGGGATCAGCCCCAGCATTTT. As protein: CASSQYPTRGDQPQHF.

The chain carries TRBV27 and TRBJ1-1; 7 bases agree with TRBD1. Germline V lookup: CDR1 MNHEY, CDR2 SMNVEV (reference sequence). The CDR3 loop spans 14 amino acids. V dropped 8 bases and J dropped 0; count of bases not matched to a gene: 6. The CDR3 DNA reads TGTGCCAGCGGACGGGGACAGTTGAACACTGAAGCTTTCTTT. This encodes CASGRGQLNTEAFF.

The chain is built from TRBV7-6 and TRBJ2-1; 7 positions match TRBD2. The CDR3 is 15 residues long. V gave up 1 base and J gave up 3 bases; unmatched junction bases: 3. Looked up from germline, CDR1 is SGHVS and CDR2 is FNYEAQ. CDR3 DNA: TGTGCCAGCAGCTTAGGTGCTAGCGGCTACAATGAGCAGTTCTTC. Encoded protein: CASSLGASGYNEQFF.

The chain combines TRBV5-1 with TRBJ2-6; 10 nucleotides align to TRBD1. This CDR3 is 17 amino acids long. V was pared by 5 bases and J by 2 bases, with 7 bases of the junction left unmatched. CDR1 is SGHRS, CDR2 YFSETQ, per germline. CDR3 in amino acids: CASSWDRGSTGANVLTF. In DNA form, the CDR3 reads TGCGCCAGCAGTTGGGACAGGGGTTCGACTGGGGCCAACGTCCTGACTTTC.

This clone has just a few counts. This chain joins TRBV10-3 and TRBJ1-4; 7 bases map to TRBD1. The J segment lost 6 bases and the V segment lost 3 bases, leaving 4 bases of the junction unmatched. CDR1 is ENHRY and CDR2 is SYGVKD in the germline V gene. This CDR3 has 14 amino acids. The CDR3, as DNA: TGTGCCATCAGTGATAGGGGGCGAGATGAAAAACTGTTTTTT. Amino acid sequence: CAISDRGRDEKLFF.

This sequence joins TRBV10-2 and TRBJ2-2; TRBD2 agrees at 10 bases. Germline assignment: CDR1 WSHSY and CDR2 SAAADI. J gave up 3 bases and V 6 bases, and 1 base lay outside the gene matches. The CDR3 is made up of 14 amino acids. CDR3 DNA sequence: TGCGCCAGCAGGACTAGCGGGTACACCGGGGAGCTGTTTTTT. Protein product: CASRTSGYTGELFF.

The rearrangement links TRBV30 to TRBJ2-6; D is unclear. CDR1 is GTSNPN, CDR2 SVGIG, per germline (reference sequence). This CDR3 has 12 residues. The V and J ends lost 5 bases and 6 bases respectively, with 8 bases between them. CDR3: CAWAREANVLTF. CDR3 nucleotides: TGTGCCTGGGCTAGGGAGGCCAACGTCCTGACTTTC. Based on the CDR3 plus reference TRBV30 and TRBJ2-6, the full variable domain is SQTIHQWPATLVQPVGSPLSLECTVEGTSNPNLYWYRQAAGRGLQLLFYSVGIGQISSEVPQNLSASRPQDRQFILSSKKLLLSDSGFYLCAWAREANVLTFGAGSRLTVL.

The CDR3 DNA is TGTGCCAGCAGCCCTATCCCCGGGGGTTCAGATACGCAGTATTTT. It is translated as CASSPIPGGSDTQYF. The J gene is TRBJ2-3, the V gene TRBV5-5; D possibly corresponds to TRBD2 (6 bases). The CDR3 spans 15 residues. Germline V gene data show CDR1 as SGHKS and CDR2 as YYEKEE (reference sequence). Deletions cut 4 bases from V and 4 bases from J, with 16 bases between.

The chain employs TRBV5-1 and TRBJ2-3; possibly TRBD1 or TRBD2 for D (5 bases each). The V end was cut by 0 bases, the J end by 3 bases, with 14 bases between. The CDR3 is made up of 16 amino acids. From germline, CDR1 is SGHRS and CDR2 YFSETQ. The CDR3 sequence: CASSLDGTLGTDTQYF. DNA of the CDR3: TGCGCCAGCAGCTTGGACGGGACCCTTGGGACAGATACGCAGTATTTT.

The chain couples TRBV30 to TRBJ1-5, with TRBD1 matching 10 bases. With V trimmed by 0 bases and J by 9 bases, 11 bases remained unmatched. CDR3 length equals 16 residues. Germline CDR1 GTSNPN, CDR2 SVGIG (reference sequence). In nucleotides, the CDR3 is TGTGCCTGGAGTGTACCGGGACAGGGGATCTATCGGCCCCAGCATTTT. Protein product: CAWSVPGQGIYRPQHF.

This chain uses TRBV6-5 with TRBJ2-5; tentative D call: TRBD2 (5 bases). In germline, CDR1 is MNHEY, CDR2 SVGAGI. The CDR3 sequence is 15 residues long. The ends were cut back, 6 bases at V and 7 bases at J, with 21 bases in the middle. CDR3 sequence: CASSRYRGGEGTQYF. The CDR3 region has the DNA TGTGCCAGCAGCCGCTACCGGGGTGGAGAAGGGACCCAGTACTTC.

The chain couples TRBV7-8 to TRBJ2-7; 7 bases are shared with TRBD1. V shed 3 bases, J shed 9 bases, and the junction held 11 bases outside the gene matches. Germline CDR1 reads SGHVS; CDR2 reads FQNEAQ. This CDR3 is 14 amino acids long. CDR3 coding DNA: TGTGCCAGCAGCTTGCCCAAGGGGGCGGAACTGCAGTACTTC. As protein: CASSLPKGAELQYF.

The chain recombines TRBV2 with TRBJ2-1, with 8 bases fitting TRBD2. The CDR3 has 14 residues. Looked up from germline, CDR1 is SNHLY and CDR2 is FYNNEI. V lost 4 bases, J lost 4 bases, and 3 bases stayed unmatched. CDR3 coding DNA: TGTGCCAGCAGTGTACTAGCGGCGTACAATGAGCAGTTCTTC. It is translated as CASSVLAAYNEQFF.

The chain employs TRBV7-2 and TRBJ2-3; maybe TRBD2 (5 bases). The CDR3 covers 14 residues. The V and J ends lost 0 bases and 2 bases respectively, with 6 bases between them. CDR1 is SGHTA, CDR2 FQGNSA, per germline. CDR3 nucleotide sequence: TGTGCCAGCAGCTTAGCAGCGGACACAGATACGCAGTATTTT. Protein product: CASSLAADTDTQYF.

The V and J genes are TRBV27 and TRBJ2-7, with no clear D. The V gene's germline CDR1 is MNHEY and CDR2 SMNVEV (reference sequence). V was trimmed by 0 bases and J by 4 bases, leaving 13 bases between them. CDR3 size: 15 residues. As DNA, the CDR3 is TGTGCCAGCAGTTTATCGTTGAGTCCTTTATACGAGCAGTACTTC. Translation: CASSLSLSPLYEQYF.